This record looks at one T cell receptor beta chain sequence and its context. Its antigen is not known. The data stem from a study of shared clonotypes between healthy human individuals. Study-wide results and caveats: A reduction in generation probabilities was seen for non-shared clonotypes relative to those shared by all four donors. Sampling was confined to blood; repertoires within tissues likely differ.

Sequencing used immunoSEQ multiplex PCR; TCRdb keeps in-frame clones, though not all of them. This table has 740,000 or so clones, about 80% appearing once. Germline V gives CDR1 MNHNY, CDR2 SVGAGI (reference sequence). This CDR3 contains 16 residues. V dropped 7 bases and J dropped 7; count of bases not matched to a gene: 16. The sample was memory CD4+ T cells sorted from blood. Indicated subset: CD45RA-negative fraction. The clonotype was recovered from a woman aged 25 to 39 in good health. The V gene is TRBV6-6, the J gene TRBJ2-1; 7 bases fit TRBD1. The CDR3 reads CASKPGTALVGNEQFF. The CDR3 DNA follows: TGTGCCAGCAAACCCGGGACAGCTCTGGTAGGTAATGAGCAGTTCTTC.